The clone carrying this TCR beta chain was seen a few times. The antigen is not known. This CDR3 has 15 residues. Germline V gene sequence: CDR1 MGHRA, CDR2 YSYEKL. Trimming took 2 bases from V and 2 from J; bases not matched to a gene: 5. Libraries of TCR beta came from quantitative 5'-RACE with molecular barcodes. TCRdb called the 5' RACE reads again in MiXCR, with one record for every CDR3 protein. The table records 130,000 or so distinct CDR3 sequences, about an eighth of them present only once. The sample is drawn from a study of CD8 T cells in ankylosing spondylitis. General observations from the study: Prior work had noted some motif variants in reactive arthritis blood and synovial fluid.

Sequences were obtained from blood, either unsorted or a sorted T cell fraction (not recorded which). This chain links TRBV4-1 with TRBJ1-2; TRBD1 agrees at 7 bases. The receptor was derived from a female donor with ankylosing spondylitis or in good health (not recorded which). CDR3 in amino acids: CASSQQETGNYGYTF. CDR3 in DNA: TGCGCCAGCAGCCAACAGGAGACAGGGAACTATGGCTACACCTTC.